A single sample is the source of the 12 T cell receptor beta chains below, sequenced in a study of blood T cell repertoires in COVID-19. Generated by immunoSEQ multiplex PCR, the TCRdb table keeps only in-frame clones and is missing some. Of about 310,000 clones in the sample, about nine tenths were seen once. The material sequenced was PBMCs or T cells enriched from blood (not recorded which). The origin of the receptors is a woman aged 30 to 39 who had recovered from COVID-19.

This chain links TRBV3-1 (or the pseudogene TRBV3-2) with TRBJ1-6; 8 bases map to TRBD1. Unmatched junction bases numbered 2, after V lost 4 bases and J lost 6 bases. This CDR3 region has 14 residues. Germline V lookup: CDR1 LGHDT, CDR2 YNNKEL (reference sequence). The CDR3 region is CASSPTGGNSPLHF. CDR3 DNA: TGTGCCAGCAGCCCAACAGGGGGTAATTCACCCCTCCACTTT.

This rearrangement joins TRBV6-5 to TRBJ2-7; 8 bases map to TRBD1. Germline CDR1 reads MNHEY; CDR2 reads SVGAGI. V shed 7 bases, J shed 5 bases, and the junction held 10 bases outside the gene matches. The CDR3 has 14 amino acids. Here the CDR3 DNA reads TGTGCCAGCACCCAGACAGGGGCTGTCCACGAGCAGTACTTC. This codes for CASTQTGAVHEQYF.

The sample holds one count of this clone. The chain has TRBV5-6 and TRBJ2-1, with D maybe TRBD2 (6 bases). Germline loops: CDR1 SGHDT, CDR2 YYEEEE. CDR3 length: 16 residues. Trimming took off 0 bases at V and 5 bases at J, with 15 bases between the two ends. The CDR3 here is CASSLVGGTTNNEQFF. The CDR3 DNA sequence: TGTGCCAGCAGCTTGGTCGGAGGGACGACCAACAATGAGCAGTTCTTC.

The rearrangement links TRBV23-1 to TRBJ2-1, with a possible D match to TRBD2 (6 bases). TRBV23-1 is an ORF, and what it does is uncertain. This CDR3 comprises 14 residues. V shed 2 bases and J shed 7 bases, with 12 bases lying between them. Written as DNA, the CDR3 is TGCGCCAGCAGTCAAATGCCCGGGGGAAATGAGCAGTTCTTC. Its translation is CASSQMPGGNEQFF.

The chain has TRBV2 and TRBJ2-5; a possible D gene is TRBD1 (5 bases). This CDR3 is 15 amino acids long. Germline V lookup: CDR1 SNHLY, CDR2 FYNNEI. V was cut by 3 bases and J by 3 bases, with 14 bases left in between. CDR3 in amino acids: CASSDGRAWKETQYF. The CDR3 DNA reads as TGTGCCAGCAGTGATGGCAGGGCTTGGAAAGAGACCCAGTACTTC.

V gene TRBV18 combines with J gene TRBJ1-4; no firm D call. The germline gives CDR1 KGHSH, CDR2 LQKENI. This CDR3 comprises 15 residues. Trimming took 1 base from V and 8 from J, leaving 14 bases between them. The CDR3 sequence: CASSPQRTGGEKLFF. For the CDR3, the DNA is TGTGCCAGCTCACCACAAAGGACGGGCGGGGAAAAACTGTTTTTT.

This rearrangement joins TRBV4-1 to TRBJ1-1; tentatively, D is TRBD1 (6 bases). V was pared by 5 bases and J by 1 base, with 8 bases between. CDR3 length: 13 residues. Germline V gene data show CDR1 as MGHRA and CDR2 as YSYEKL. The CDR3: CASSTQGNTEAFF. The CDR3 nucleotides are TGCGCCAGCAGCACACAGGGGAACACTGAAGCTTTCTTT.

This clone has a single count. The chain joins TRBV28 to TRBJ2-1, with 8 nucleotides matching TRBD2. With 3 bases clipped from V and 6 bases from J, the junction kept 4 bases outside the gene matches. Germline assignment: CDR1 MDHEN and CDR2 SYDVKM. The CDR3 totals 14 residues. This CDR3 is CASSFAGGSNEQFF. CDR3 bases: TGTGCCAGCAGTTTCGCGGGGGGTTCCAATGAGCAGTTCTTC. Filled out from reference TRBV28 and TRBJ2-1, the complete variable domain reads DVKVTQSSRYLVKRTGEKVFLECVQDMDHENMFWYRQDPGLGLRLIYFSYDVKMKEKGDIPEGYSVSREKKERFSLILESASTNQTSMYLCASSFAGGSNEQFFGPGTRLTVL.

The chain combines TRBV7-2 with TRBJ2-2; 8 nucleotides align to TRBD1. Losses at the gene ends were 4 bases for V and 5 bases for J; bases not matched to a gene: 6. The CDR3 is 15 amino acids. In germline, CDR1 is SGHTA, CDR2 FQGNSA. This CDR3 reads CASSSQGAWTGELFF. CDR3 DNA: TGTGCCAGCAGCTCGCAGGGGGCTTGGACCGGGGAGCTGTTTTTT.

This clone was detected only a few times. V is TRBV10-3 and J is TRBJ2-7; D perhaps matches TRBD1 (6 bases). In germline, CDR1 is ENHRY, CDR2 SYGVKD. V was pared by 5 bases and J by 3 bases, with 14 bases between. The CDR3 runs 14 residues. The CDR3 nucleotides read TGTGCCATCAGTCTACGGGACAAAGACTACGAGCAGTACTTC. Its translation is CAISLRDKDYEQYF.

The chain employs TRBV11-2 and TRBJ2-3; TRBD2 might be the D (6 bases). CDR3 length: 18 amino acids. Trimming stripped 5 bases from V and 2 bases from J, with 23 bases between. CDR1 is SGHAT and CDR2 is FQNNGV in the germline V gene. CDR3 sequence reads: CASSPEGGYPWDTDTQYF. In DNA form, the CDR3 reads TGTGCCAGCAGCCCGGAGGGTGGGTATCCTTGGGACACAGATACGCAGTATTTT.

The rearrangement joins TRBV28 to TRBJ1-2; TRBD1 matches at 8 bases. The CDR3 totals 14 residues. V trimming: 6 bases; J trimming: 8 bases; junction bases outside the gene matches: 11. Germline CDR1 reads MDHEN; CDR2 reads SYDVKM. The CDR3 DNA sequence: TGTGCCAGCAGAGAGGGGACAGGACCAAGGGGCTACACCTTC. Translation: CASREGTGPRGYTF.